This TCR beta chain comes out of a study of regulatory T cells in long-lasting Graves disease. Findings and caveats of the study: Persistent Graves' patients possessed reduced TCR diversity relative to recently diagnosed ones.

In its sample, this clonotype was seen a few times. Its antigen is still unknown. Time point indicated: persistent/refractory GD, antithyroid drugs over 5 years with positive TRAb. After RNA was extracted from PBMCs, the TCR library was made from it. TCR beta libraries were built with iRepertoire HTBI primers and Arm-PCR of CDR3 regions. Each CDR3 protein is one row after TCRdb ran MiXCR on the multiplex PCR reads. The sample records about 470,000 distinct CDR3 sequences, about 20% being singletons. The TCR was taken from a female donor with Graves disease. This specimen consisted of peripheral blood mononuclear cells (PBMCs), obtained when the disease was refractory, from a patient treated with antithyroid drugs.

The CDR3 nucleotides read TGTGCCAGCAGCCCTCCCGGGACAGTTCCCTCCTATAATTCACCCCTCCACTTT. It encodes CASSPPGTVPSYNSPLHF. The V gene is TRBV7-2, the J gene TRBJ1-6; 7 nucleotides agree with TRBD1. CDR3 length: 18 residues. CDR1 is SGHTA, CDR2 FQGNSA, per germline. Trimming removed 5 bases from V and 0 bases from J; junction bases left unmatched: 10.